A selection of T cell receptor beta chains follows, all from one sample in a study of T cell responses to AZD1222 COVID-19 vaccine. Data came from immunoSEQ multiplex PCR; TCRdb stores just in-frame clones and leaves some out. The table includes 120,000 to 150,000 clones, 82% detected once. The source material was peripheral blood, sampled on day 0 of MenACWY control vaccination. Receptors were obtained from an adult in good health. The CDR3 runs from the conserved cysteine through the conserved F or W. A D gene is named only where the DNA matches it firmly. The listing skips clone size in some rows; elsewhere it reads once, few, many or a size class.

j_gene: TRBJ2-1
v_gene: TRBV6-5
abundance: .
len: 15
d_gene: TRBD1
CDR3nt: TGTGCCAGCAGTCGTCAGGGGGTTCCCTACAATGAGCAGTTCTTC
CDR3aa: CASSRQGVPYNEQFF

j_gene: TRBJ1-6
v_gene: TRBV11-2
abundance: .
len: 17
d_gene: .
CDR3nt: TGTGCCAGCAGCTTAGGCCCGGGACATTCCTATAATTCACCCCTCCACTTT
CDR3aa: CASSLGPGHSYNSPLHF

j_gene: TRBJ1-2
v_gene: TRBV18
abundance: .
len: 13
d_gene: .
CDR3nt: TGTGCCAGCTCACCGTCAGGGTTGGGTGGCTACACCTTC
CDR3aa: CASSPSGLGGYTF

j_gene: TRBJ1-2
v_gene: TRBV9
abundance: .
len: 12
d_gene: .
CDR3nt: TGTGCCAGCAGCGTCGCTAACTATGGCTACACCTTC
CDR3aa: CASSVANYGYTF

j_gene: TRBJ1-2
v_gene: TRBV29-1
abundance: .
len: 13
d_gene: .
CDR3nt: TGCAGCGTTGAAGGACCACTCTACTATGGCTACACCTTC
CDR3aa: CSVEGPLYYGYTF

j_gene: TRBJ1-5
v_gene: TRBV27
abundance: once
len: 14
d_gene: .
CDR3nt: TGTGCCAGCAGTTCTGGACAGCACCATCAGCCCCAGCATTTT
CDR3aa: CASSSGQHHQPQHF

j_gene: TRBJ1-6
v_gene: TRBV27
abundance: .
len: 14
d_gene: .
CDR3nt: TGTGCCAGCAGTCCGGGTAACTATAATTCACCCCTCCACTTT
CDR3aa: CASSPGNYNSPLHF

j_gene: TRBJ1-1
v_gene: TRBV9
abundance: .
len: 15
d_gene: .
CDR3nt: TGTGCCAGCAGCGCTAGTACCGGGGGGAACACTGAAGCTTTCTTT
CDR3aa: CASSASTGGNTEAFF

j_gene: TRBJ1-5
v_gene: TRBV5-1
abundance: .
len: 14
d_gene: .
CDR3nt: TGCGCCAGCAGCTTGGGGCAGGGCGATCAGCCCCAGCATTTT
CDR3aa: CASSLGQGDQPQHF

j_gene: TRBJ1-1
v_gene: TRBV19
abundance: .
len: 15
d_gene: .
CDR3nt: TGTGCCAGTAGTACCGGGCTGCCGGGGAACACTGAAGCTTTCTTT
CDR3aa: CASSTGLPGNTEAFF

j_gene: TRBJ2-5
v_gene: TRBV27
abundance: .
len: 13
d_gene: .
CDR3nt: TGTGCCAGCAGCCGTACTGGGATGGAGACCCAGTACTTC
CDR3aa: CASSRTGMETQYF

j_gene: TRBJ2-3
v_gene: TRBV3-1/TRBV3-2
abundance: .
len: 14
d_gene: .
CDR3nt: TGTGCCAGCAGCCAAGATCACGGAGGAGATACGCAGTATTTT
CDR3aa: CASSQDHGGDTQYF

j_gene: TRBJ2-7
v_gene: TRBV6-5
abundance: .
len: 16
d_gene: .
CDR3nt: TGTGCCAGCAGTTACACTTCAGGGGGGGGAAGCTACGAGCAGTACTTC
CDR3aa: CASSYTSGGGSYEQYF

j_gene: TRBJ2-3
v_gene: TRBV5-4
abundance: many
len: 15
d_gene: .
CDR3nt: TGTGCCAGCAGCTTGGGGGGGACTGGCACAGATACGCAGTATTTT
CDR3aa: CASSLGGTGTDTQYF

j_gene: TRBJ1-1
v_gene: TRBV19
abundance: .
len: 12
d_gene: TRBD1
CDR3nt: TGTGCCAGTAGCGCACAGGGGGCTGAAGCTTTCTTT
CDR3aa: CASSAQGAEAFF